Included here is one T cell receptor beta chain sequence, with context. Its antigen is currently not known. Base qualities were left out, and no much larger clone turns up one base away. The CDR3 numbers 15 residues from cysteine through phenylalanine. Only the CDR3 region is kept as DNA, spanning 45 bases read in frame from base 1. At the junction V is shortened by 2 bases and J by 4 bases; bases outside the gene matches: 3. CDR1 and CDR2 (MNHEY, SMNVEV) derive from the germline V gene (reference sequence). According to the study, the label for this sample's time point signals: about 28 days (+/-7) after the second vaccine dose. AZD1222 recipients given second doses at about 4 weeks or at about 12 weeks were pooled, since spike-specific TCR depth and breadth were not found to differ between the two schedules. The vaccinee samples were drawn from two UK trials, COV001 and COV002, one of which was a single-blind randomized controlled phase 2/3 trial testing AZD1222 (ChAdOx1 nCoV-19) in healthy adults. Trial participant PBMC samples were collected at day 0 and day 28 after the second dose for TCRbeta chain sequencing.

The CDR3 regions of human TCRbeta chains were analyzed by immunosequencing. Per the source publication's procedure: Repertoire TCRs were checked for matches against a reference library of SARS-CoV-2-specific TCRs that had been generated using the MIRA antigen-specificity platform. Breadth was defined as the fraction of unique TCRs that were SARS-CoV-2-associated, and depth was defined as the fraction of total T cells that were SARS-CoV-2-associated. Using the MIRA data, each spike-specific TCR was assigned both to the spike region to which the TCR was reactive and to a CD4 or CD8 class. Log10-transformed breadth and depth values were compared by one-way ANOVA with Sidak's multiple comparisons tests. The immuneACCESS repertoire file appears here via TCRdb, limited to in-frame rearrangements. These files lack a portion of the clones; in checked studies, under half of the deficit traces to unresolved V genes, and the cause of the others is not known. Clonal size and the V and J genes are those of that table, whereas D and trimming came from the DNA. The sample table shows 120,000 or so clones, and about 90% are seen once. 15% of the sample is in the top ten clones.

This entry is derived from a study of T cell responses to AZD1222 COVID-19 vaccine (dated by TCRdb to 2020 to 2023). As for the study more broadly: A total of around 240 trial participants underwent TCR sequencing, of whom nearly 210 had received two doses of AZD1222 and 26 had received two doses of the MenACWY control vaccine. Trial participants were enrolled by age into 18-55, 56-69 and 70-plus year subgroups, with 148, 28 and 57 TCR-sequenced participants respectively.

Overall study outcomes, separate from this receptor: Vaccine-associated CD4 TCRs spanned the whole spike protein, with dominant responses in regions 160-218 and 743-854. In the small 56-69-year group, the increase in depth fell short of significance, most likely because of low power. Most participants were white British and females outnumbered males, and the authors suggested that clonal diversity may have been underestimated. Reportedly, close to half of the unique spike-specific TCRs recognized epitopes lying outside the regions that are mutated in the B.1.351 and B.1.1.7 variants. After two AZD1222 doses, spike-specific TCR breadth and depth were significantly higher than at day 0 and than in MenACWY recipients. Conclusions about previously exposed vaccinees are limited, since just six or seven AZD1222 recipients were seropositive for SARS-CoV-2 at baseline. Because no day 14 peak-response samples were available, the repertoires could be characterized only after the peak T cell response.

In this chain, TRBV27 is recombined with TRBJ2-1, with 9 bases in between that match TRBD2. This TCR came from an adult who received the AZD1222 COVID-19 vaccine. Sample: peripheral blood, taken 28 days after the second AZD1222 dose. The CDR3 amino acid sequence is: CASSLGTSPYNEQFF. The sequence in DNA is TGTGCCAGCAGTTTAGGGACTAGCCCTTACAATGAGCAGTTCTTC.